Below, one TCR beta chain is given with its context. Its antigen is still unknown. The data derive from a study of monozygotic twins with inflammatory bowel disease. Points from the study as a whole: Patients got different immunosuppressive treatments, which may have made their repertoires more variable. No one strong IBD-associated signal or clonotype was supported.

Sampling involved one blood draw (under 2.7 ml) for every donor. CDR1 and CDR2 from the germline V gene are SGHTA and FQGNSA. CDR3 size: 18 residues. TCRdb reworked the 5' RACE reads into one entry per CDR3 protein, no DNA. The sample's table shows around 210,000 distinct CDR3 sequences. The receptor comes from a human donor with ulcerative colitis or Crohn's disease, or a healthy co-twin of an affected twin (not recorded which). The specimen sequenced was blood. The V and J genes are TRBV7-2 and TRBJ2-1. The CDR3 loop reads CASSLASLAVMSYNEQFF.